The clone carrying this T cell receptor beta chain was recorded at least ten times. As yet, its antigen is unknown. The data are from a study of prognosis after radiotherapy for stage I lung cancer. Study outcomes and limitations: Counted unique TCR clones declined after stereotactic body radiation therapy (median about 9,200 versus 6,500). Any tumor specificity that the expanded TCR clones may have had was not determined.

TCR beta CDR3 amplification from genomic DNA was performed by two-round multiplex PCR. For every TRBV and TRBJ gene, a specific primer was used in first-round PCR. Amplification in the second PCR round was performed with universal primers. Each CDR3 protein gets one entry after TCRdb re-called the multiplex PCR reads with MiXCR. The sample includes about 12,000 distinct CDR3 sequences, 54% of them seen just once. This TCR came from a donor over 45 with non-small cell lung cancer. The sample in question was PBMCs, obtained before or after stereotactic body radiation therapy (not recorded which).

The DNA for the CDR3 is TGCAGTGCTAACGGCAGGGGGCTAGAGACCCAGTACTTC. Translation gives CSANGRGLETQYF. The J gene is TRBJ2-5, the V gene TRBV20-1; 8 bases fit TRBD1. The CDR3 consists of 13 residues. CDR1 DFQATT and CDR2 SNEGSKA come from the germline V gene (reference sequence). V was clipped by 4 bases and J by 4 bases; unmatched bases: 5.